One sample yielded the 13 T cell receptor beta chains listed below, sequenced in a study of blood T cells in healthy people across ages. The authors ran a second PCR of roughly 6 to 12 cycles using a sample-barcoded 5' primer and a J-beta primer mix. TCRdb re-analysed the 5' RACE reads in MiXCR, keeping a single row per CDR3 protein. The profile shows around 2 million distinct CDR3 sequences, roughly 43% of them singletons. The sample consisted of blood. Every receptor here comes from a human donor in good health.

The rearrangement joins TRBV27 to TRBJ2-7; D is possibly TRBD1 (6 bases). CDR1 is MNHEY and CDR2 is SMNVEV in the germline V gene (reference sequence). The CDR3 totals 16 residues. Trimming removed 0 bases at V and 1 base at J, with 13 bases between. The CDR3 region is CASSLSSGEFSYEQYF. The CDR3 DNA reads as TGTGCCAGCAGTTTATCCTCAGGGGAGTTTTCCTACGAGCAGTACTTC.

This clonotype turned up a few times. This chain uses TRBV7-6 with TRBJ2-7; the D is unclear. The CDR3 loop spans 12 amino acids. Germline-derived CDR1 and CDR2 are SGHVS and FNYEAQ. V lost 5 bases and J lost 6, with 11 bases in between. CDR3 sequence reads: CASSDERSEQYF. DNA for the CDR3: TGTGCCAGCAGCGACGAACGGAGCGAGCAGTACTTC. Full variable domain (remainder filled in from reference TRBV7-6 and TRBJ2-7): GAGVSQSPRYKVTKRGQDVALRCDPISGHVSLYWYRQALGQGPEFLTYFNYEAQQDKSGLPNDRFSAERPEGSISTLTIQRTEQRDSAMYRCASSDERSEQYFGPGTRLTVT.

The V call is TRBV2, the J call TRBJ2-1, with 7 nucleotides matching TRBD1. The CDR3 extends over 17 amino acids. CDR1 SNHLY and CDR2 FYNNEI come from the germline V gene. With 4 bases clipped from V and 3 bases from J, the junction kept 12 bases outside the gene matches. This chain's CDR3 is CASSGEWTGRIYNEQFF. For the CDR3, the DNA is TGTGCCAGCAGTGGAGAATGGACAGGTAGAATCTACAATGAGCAGTTCTTC.

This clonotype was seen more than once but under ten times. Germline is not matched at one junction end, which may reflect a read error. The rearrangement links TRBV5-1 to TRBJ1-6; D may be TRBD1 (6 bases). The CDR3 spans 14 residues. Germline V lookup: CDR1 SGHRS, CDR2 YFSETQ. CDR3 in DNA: TGTGCCAGCAGCGAACAGGGAGGGAATTCACCCCTCCACTTT. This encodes CASSEQGGNSPLHF.

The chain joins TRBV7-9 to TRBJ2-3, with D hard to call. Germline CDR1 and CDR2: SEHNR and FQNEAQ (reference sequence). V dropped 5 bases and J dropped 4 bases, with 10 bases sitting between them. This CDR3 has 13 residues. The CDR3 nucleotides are TGTGCCAGCAGCCCGAAGTATGCAGATACGCAGTATTTT. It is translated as CASSPKYADTQYF.

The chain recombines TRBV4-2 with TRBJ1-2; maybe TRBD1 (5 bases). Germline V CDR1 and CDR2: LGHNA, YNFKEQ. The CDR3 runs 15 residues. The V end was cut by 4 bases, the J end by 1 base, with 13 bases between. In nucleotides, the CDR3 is TGTGCCAGCAGCCGCGGTGAGGGGCTTAACTATGGCTACACCTTC. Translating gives CASSRGEGLNYGYTF.

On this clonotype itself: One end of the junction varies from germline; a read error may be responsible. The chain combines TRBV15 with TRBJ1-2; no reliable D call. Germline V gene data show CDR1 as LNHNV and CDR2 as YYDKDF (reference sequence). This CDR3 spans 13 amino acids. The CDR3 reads CATSFRENYGCTF. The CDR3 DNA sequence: TGTGCCACCAGCTTTAGAGAGAACTATGGCTGCACCTTC.

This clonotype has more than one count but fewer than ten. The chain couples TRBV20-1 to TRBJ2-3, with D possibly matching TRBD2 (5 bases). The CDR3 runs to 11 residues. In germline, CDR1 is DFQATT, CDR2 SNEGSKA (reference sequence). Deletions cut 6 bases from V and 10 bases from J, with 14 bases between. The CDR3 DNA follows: TGCAGTGCCGGAGGATTGGTTGCGCAGTATTTT. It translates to CSAGGLVAQYF.

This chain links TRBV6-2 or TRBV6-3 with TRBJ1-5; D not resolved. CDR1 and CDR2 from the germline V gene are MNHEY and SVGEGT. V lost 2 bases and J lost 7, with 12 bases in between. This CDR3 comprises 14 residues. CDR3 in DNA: TGTGCCAGCAGTTACCCCAGGAGAGGGCAGCCCCAGCATTTT. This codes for CASSYPRRGQPQHF.

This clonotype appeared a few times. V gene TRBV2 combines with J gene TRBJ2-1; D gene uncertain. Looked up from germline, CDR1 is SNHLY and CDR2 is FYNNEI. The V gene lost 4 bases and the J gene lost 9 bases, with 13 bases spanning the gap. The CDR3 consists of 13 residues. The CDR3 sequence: CASSGSFVGEQFF. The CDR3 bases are TGTGCCAGCAGTGGCTCCTTCGTGGGTGAGCAGTTCTTC.

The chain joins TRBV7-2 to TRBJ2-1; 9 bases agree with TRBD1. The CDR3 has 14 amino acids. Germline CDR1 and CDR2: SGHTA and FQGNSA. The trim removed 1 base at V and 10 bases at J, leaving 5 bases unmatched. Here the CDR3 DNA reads TGTGCCAGCAGCTTAGTGACAGGGGGTAAGGAGCAGTTCTTC. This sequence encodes CASSLVTGGKEQFF.

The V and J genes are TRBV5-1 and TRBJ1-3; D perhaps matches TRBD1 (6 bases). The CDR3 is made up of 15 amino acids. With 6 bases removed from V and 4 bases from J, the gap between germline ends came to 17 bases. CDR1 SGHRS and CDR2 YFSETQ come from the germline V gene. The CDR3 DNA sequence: TGCGCCAGCAACGAGACCGGGACAAACGGAAACACCATATATTTT. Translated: CASNETGTNGNTIYF.

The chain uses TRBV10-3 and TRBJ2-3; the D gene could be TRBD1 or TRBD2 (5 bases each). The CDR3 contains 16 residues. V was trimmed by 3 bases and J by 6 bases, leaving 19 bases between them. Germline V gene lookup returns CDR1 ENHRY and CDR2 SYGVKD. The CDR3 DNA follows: TGTGCCATCAGTGAACTACCGGGACCCCTATCGGATACGCAGTATTTT. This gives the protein CAISELPGPLSDTQYF.